This T cell receptor beta chain was documented in a study of shared clonotypes between healthy human individuals. Study-wide context: Every donor yielded three CD4 naive, three CD4 memory, two CD8 naive and one CD8 memory plate.

The length of the CDR3 is 16 residues. The trim removed 4 bases at V and 2 bases at J, leaving 11 bases unmatched. Germline V gives CDR1 SEHNR, CDR2 FQNEAQ (reference sequence). As defined, naive CD8 cells were CD45RO-negative and positively selected for CCR7, with terminally differentiated effector memory CD45RA+ cells excluded. Only in-frame clones appear in the TCRdb table, and some are missing; sequencing was by immunoSEQ multiplex PCR. The data hold under 1 million clones, with 80% to 95% observed a single time. With regard to this clone: Its specificity is unknown.

Study-level findings and limits: Memory subsets had estimated richness that was generally smaller than that of naive subsets. Relative to clonotypes present in all four donors, those not shared had lower generation probabilities.

The chain has TRBV7-9 and TRBJ2-7, with 7 bases aligning to TRBD1. Material for sequencing was naive CD8+ T cells sorted from blood. The TCR comes from a man in his thirties or forties in good health. The CDR3 is CASSYDQQGRTYEQYF. CDR3 in DNA: TGTGCCAGCAGCTACGACCAACAGGGGCGCACCTACGAGCAGTACTTC.